The 26 T cell receptor beta chains listed next were all sequenced from one sample in a study of blood T cell repertoires in COVID-19 (dated by TCRdb to 2018 to 2020). Library preparation used the immunoSEQ multiplex PCR assay. The table comes from immuneACCESS by way of TCRdb, which keeps in-frame sequences with V and J called. Part of the clones is missing from these tables; in studies checked, under half for an unresolved V gene and the rest for unknown reasons. Present in this sample are about 98,000 clones, roughly 80% of which were seen just once. The ten biggest clones cover around 19% of the sample. The sample consisted of peripheral blood. These receptors all stem from an elderly man with acute or convalescent COVID-19.

This clone was detected a few times. V and J are TRBV6-2 or TRBV6-3 and TRBJ2-7, with D unresolved. V lost 6 bases, J lost 2 bases, and 14 bases lay in between. The germline CDR1 and CDR2 sequences are MNHEY and SVGEGT. This CDR3 is built from 14 residues. CDR3: CASSRQAGTYEQYF. The CDR3 DNA is TGTGCCAGCAGCCGGCAGGCTGGAACCTACGAGCAGTACTTC.

The chain combines TRBV7-6 with TRBJ2-3; possibly TRBD1 for D (5 bases). The germline gives CDR1 SGHVS, CDR2 FNYEAQ. V was clipped by 3 bases and J by 0 bases, with 7 bases between them. The CDR3 consists of 14 residues. CDR3 sequence: CASSLRQSTDTQYF. The CDR3 DNA reads as TGTGCCAGCAGCTTGCGACAGAGCACAGATACGCAGTATTTT.

The V gene is TRBV6-2 or TRBV6-3, the J gene TRBJ1-5; D might be TRBD1 (6 bases). Germline-derived CDR1 and CDR2 are MNHEY and SVGEGT. The CDR3 has 15 amino acids. Trimming left V 6 bases short and J 4 bases short, with 16 bases between. The CDR3 DNA is TGTGCCAGCAGCCTCGGACAGCTCCAGAATCAGCCCCAGCATTTT. Protein: CASSLGQLQNQPQHF.

The chain links TRBV20-1 to TRBJ2-1, with 9 bases lining up with TRBD2. Looked up from germline, CDR1 is DFQATT and CDR2 is SNEGSKA (reference sequence). Trimming cost V 3 bases and J 4 bases; bases outside gene matches: 10. The CDR3 has 16 residues. Here the CDR3 reads CSASIGLAGSYNEQFF. CDR3 DNA sequence: TGCAGTGCTAGTATTGGCCTAGCGGGAAGTTACAATGAGCAGTTCTTC.

The V call is TRBV5-5, the J call TRBJ2-6, with D perhaps matching TRBD2 (5 bases). Germline loops: CDR1 SGHKS, CDR2 YYEKEE (reference sequence). V shed 6 bases and J shed 1 base, with 11 bases lying between them. The CDR3 has 15 amino acids. The CDR3 DNA is TGTGCCAGCATCCTAGGAGGATCTGGGGCCAACGTCCTGACTTTC. This gives the protein CASILGGSGANVLTF.

The chain is built from TRBV9 and TRBJ2-1, with TRBD2 identical over 10 bases. Germline V lookup: CDR1 SGDLS, CDR2 YYNGEE. Losses at the gene ends were 0 bases for V and 2 bases for J; bases not matched to a gene: 8. The CDR3 totals 18 residues. The CDR3 sequence is CASSVEAGGPGTYNEQFF. DNA of the CDR3: TGTGCCAGCAGCGTAGAAGCGGGGGGGCCAGGGACCTACAATGAGCAGTTCTTC.

The chain uses TRBV29-1 and TRBJ2-5; TRBD2 might be the D (5 bases). The CDR3 extends over 17 amino acids. Germline V CDR1 and CDR2: SQVTM, ANQGSEA. The ends were cut back, 7 bases at V and 1 base at J, with 25 bases in the middle. For the CDR3, the DNA is TGCAGCGCCGGACTCCGACGTTATGGAGCCCCCCAAGAGACCCAGTACTTC. This sequence encodes CSAGLRRYGAPQETQYF.

The V call is TRBV19, the J call TRBJ2-1, with 7 bases fitting TRBD2. Germline V gene sequence: CDR1 LNHDA, CDR2 SQIVND (reference sequence). J was trimmed by 9 bases and V by 7 bases; bases with no gene match: 12. The CDR3 sequence is 14 residues long. CDR3 residues: CASKRARGEGEQFF. DNA of the CDR3: TGTGCCAGTAAAAGGGCGAGAGGGGAGGGTGAGCAGTTCTTC.

The genes are TRBV7-8 and TRBJ1-4; no clear D. V lost 0 bases to trimming and J lost 5 bases, with 19 bases between them. Germline V gene lookup returns CDR1 SGHVS and CDR2 FQNEAQ. The CDR3 is 18 residues long. The CDR3 DNA follows: TGTGCCAGCAGCTTAGCGTGGAGGCCCACGGCCCTGAATGAAAAACTGTTTTTT. This sequence encodes CASSLAWRPTALNEKLFF.

This chain uses TRBV4-3 with TRBJ1-5; the match to TRBD1 covers 7 bases. The CDR3 is 17 residues long. Per the germline V gene, CDR1 is LGHNA and CDR2 is YSLEER. V shed 0 bases and J 2 bases; nucleotides not matched to a gene: 7. The CDR3 loop is CASSQDRYGTGNQPQHF. Written as DNA, the CDR3 is TGCGCCAGCAGCCAAGATAGATATGGGACAGGCAATCAGCCCCAGCATTTT.

V usage is TRBV28 and J usage is TRBJ2-3; D might be TRBD2 (6 bases). Germline V gene data show CDR1 as MDHEN and CDR2 as SYDVKM. Trimming shortened V by 0 bases and J by 4 bases, and 11 bases separated the two germline ends. The CDR3 is 15 amino acids. The CDR3 DNA reads as TGTGCCAGCAGTTTATGGGGCGGAGGGGCAGATACGCAGTATTTT. Amino acids: CASSLWGGGADTQYF.

The chain is built from TRBV6-5 and TRBJ2-7, with 9 bases fitting TRBD1. Germline V gives CDR1 MNHEY, CDR2 SVGAGI. V lost 6 bases to trimming and J lost 3 bases; unmatched junction nucleotides: 6. The CDR3 has 14 residues. CDR3 region: CASRRGQGLYEQYF. As DNA, the CDR3 is TGTGCCAGCAGACGGGGACAGGGCCTCTACGAGCAGTACTTC.

V and J are TRBV4-3 and TRBJ1-4, with D tentatively TRBD1 (5 bases). Germline V gene data show CDR1 as LGHNA and CDR2 as YSLEER. The CDR3 contains 16 residues. Deletions cut 3 bases from V and 0 bases from J, with 11 bases between. CDR3 sequence (DNA): TGCGCCAGCAGCCAGATAGACAGAGCAACTAATGAAAAACTGTTTTTT. Amino acids: CASSQIDRATNEKLFF.

The CDR3 coding sequence is TGTGCCAGCAGGACTGACAGGGGGCTTGTTTACGAGCAGTACTTC. Translation: CASRTDRGLVYEQYF. V is TRBV6-5 and J is TRBJ2-7; 10 bases are a match to TRBD1. The CDR3 is 15 residues long. Trimming removed 6 bases from V and 4 bases from J; junction bases left unmatched: 9. CDR1 and CDR2 from the germline V gene are MNHEY and SVGAGI.

The chain uses TRBV19 and TRBJ2-5; possible D gene TRBD1, 7 bases. The CDR3 consists of 15 residues. Trimming shortened V by 5 bases and J by 4 bases, and 17 bases separated the two germline ends. The germline V gene has CDR1 LNHDA and CDR2 SQIVND (reference sequence). The CDR3 loop is CASSPLSGGRETQYF. The CDR3 DNA follows: TGTGCCAGTAGTCCTCTCTCAGGGGGGCGAGAGACCCAGTACTTC.

The chain carries TRBV27 and TRBJ1-2, with D uncertain. V was shortened by 2 bases and J by 3 bases, with 10 bases between the two germline ends. CDR3 length: 14 amino acids. Germline V CDR1 and CDR2: MNHEY, SMNVEV (reference sequence). The chain's CDR3 is CASSLGSGHYGYTF. CDR3 in DNA: TGTGCCAGCAGTTTAGGGAGTGGGCACTATGGCTACACCTTC.

V gene TRBV7-9 combines with J gene TRBJ1-5; D possibly corresponds to TRBD1 (5 bases). The CDR3 is made up of 16 amino acids. From germline, CDR1 is SEHNR and CDR2 FQNEAQ (reference sequence). V lost 4 bases and J lost 6, with 19 bases in between. This CDR3 reads CASSSSLSGGGQPQHF. The CDR3 nucleotides read TGTGCCAGCAGCTCCAGTTTGAGCGGGGGGGGTCAGCCCCAGCATTTT.

The J gene is TRBJ1-3, the V gene TRBV5-5; the match to TRBD1 covers 9 bases. The V segment lost 2 bases and the J segment 4 bases; nucleotides outside the gene matches: 7. The CDR3 spans 16 residues. CDR1 and CDR2 (germline): SGHKS, YYEKEE (reference sequence). The CDR3: CASSFSGTGTGNTIYF. The CDR3 region has the DNA TGTGCCAGCAGCTTTTCCGGGACAGGGACAGGAAACACCATATATTTT.

This clone came up a few times. V usage is TRBV4-3 and J usage is TRBJ1-5; weak D call: TRBD1 (6 bases). Germline V lookup: CDR1 LGHNA, CDR2 YSLEER. CDR3 length equals 15 residues. V was clipped by 0 bases and J by 2 bases, with 8 bases between them. CDR3 nucleotide sequence: TGCGCCAGCAGCCAAGATCCAGGGGGCAATCAGCCCCAGCATTTT. This translates into CASSQDPGGNQPQHF.

This CDR3 is CASSETQQGYYGYTF. As DNA, the CDR3 is TGTGCCAGCAGTGAAACCCAGCAGGGCTACTATGGCTACACCTTC. The chain employs TRBV2 and TRBJ1-2; possible D gene TRBD1, 5 bases. This CDR3 is built from 15 residues. Germline V gene data show CDR1 as SNHLY and CDR2 as FYNNEI. Trimming pared 2 bases from V and 3 bases from J, leaving 13 bases between.

The V call is TRBV5-5, the J call TRBJ1-2, with 11 bases aligning to TRBD1. Germline loops: CDR1 SGHKS, CDR2 YYEKEE (reference sequence). V lost 4 bases, J lost 4 bases, and 6 bases stayed unmatched. This CDR3 has 15 residues. The CDR3 region has the DNA TGTGCCAGCAGCCCATCTGGACAGGGGGCCTATGGCTACACCTTC. Its translation: CASSPSGQGAYGYTF.

This clone has a single count. The chain couples TRBV6-2 or TRBV6-3 to TRBJ2-7; 10 bases map to TRBD1. Germline trimming cut 2 bases from V and 6 bases from J; bases unmatched to any gene: 7. The CDR3 loop spans 15 amino acids. In germline, CDR1 is MNHEY, CDR2 SVGEGT. This chain's CDR3 is CASSYRGTGEGEQYF. In nucleotides, the CDR3 is TGTGCCAGCAGTTACCGCGGGACAGGGGAGGGCGAGCAGTACTTC.

This chain joins TRBV5-4 and TRBJ1-2; D is perhaps TRBD1 (6 bases). Trimming stripped 3 bases from V and 7 bases from J, with 16 bases between. The CDR3 contains 14 residues. In germline, CDR1 is SGHNT, CDR2 YYREEE (reference sequence). This CDR3 reads CASSSPRGGPGYTF. CDR3 DNA sequence: TGTGCCAGCAGCTCCCCCCGCGGGGGCCCTGGCTACACCTTC.

This chain joins TRBV6-2 or TRBV6-3 and TRBJ1-5, with 8 bases identical to TRBD1. In germline, CDR1 is MNHEY, CDR2 SVGEGT. This CDR3 has 15 residues. The trim removed 5 bases at V and 7 bases at J, leaving 10 bases unmatched. CDR3 residues: CASSPRTGRSQPQHF. For the CDR3, the DNA is TGTGCCAGCAGTCCCCGGACAGGGCGCAGCCAGCCCCAGCATTTT.

The J gene is TRBJ2-1, the V gene TRBV7-2; 9 nucleotides align to TRBD1. The V gene end was trimmed by 5 bases and the J gene end by 8 bases; junction bases not matched to a gene: 7. Germline-derived CDR1 and CDR2 are SGHTA and FQGNSA. The CDR3 spans 14 residues. The CDR3 DNA reads TGTGCCAGCAGCACCGACAGGGGGTACCATGAGCAGTTCTTC. It yields the protein CASSTDRGYHEQFF.

V is TRBV2 and J is TRBJ1-1; TRBD1 matches 7 bases. With 6 bases clipped from V and 10 bases from J, the junction kept 11 bases outside the gene matches. This CDR3 is built from 13 residues. The germline CDR1 and CDR2 sequences are SNHLY and FYNNEI. CDR3 sequence reads: CASRTTGIGGAFF. DNA of the CDR3: TGTGCCAGCAGGACGACAGGGATTGGGGGAGCTTTCTTT. Together with reference TRBV2 and TRBJ1-1, the CDR3 gives the full variable domain: EPEVTQTPSHQVTQMGQEVILRCVPISNHLYFYWYRQILGQKVEFLVSFYNNEISEKSEIFDDQFSVERPDGSNFTLKIRSTKLEDSAMYFCASRTTGIGGAFFGQGTRLTVV.